Below are 28 T cell receptor beta chains sequenced from a single sample in a study of cytomegalovirus exposure and HLA in healthy donors. The primer mix had 60 Vbeta and 13 Jbeta primers. Assay used: immunoSEQ multiplex PCR; TCRdb lists only in-frame clones, some missing. In the table there are about 69,000 clones, roughly 74% of which are singletons. The sample taken for sequencing was PBMCs. These receptors all stem from a woman aged 60-75 years in good health and CMV-seropositive.

The rearrangement joins TRBV7-2 to TRBJ1-5; no clear D. V was clipped by 1 base and J by 4 bases, with 8 bases between them. Germline CDR1 reads SGHTA; CDR2 reads FQGNSA. The length of the CDR3 is 14 residues. The CDR3 DNA sequence: TGTGCCAGCAGCTTAGTATCCGGGAATCAGCCCCAGCATTTT. Its protein product is CASSLVSGNQPQHF.

This chain links TRBV2 with TRBJ2-7; TRBD2 aligns across 9 bases. The CDR3 consists of 14 residues. Trimming at V came to 5 bases and at J to 3 bases, leaving 5 bases not matched to a gene. The germline V gene encodes CDR1 SNHLY and CDR2 FYNNEI. CDR3 loop: CASSSGGLGYEQYF. DNA of the CDR3: TGTGCCAGCAGTAGCGGGGGGCTAGGCTACGAGCAGTACTTC.

The V gene is TRBV13, the J gene TRBJ2-4; 7 bases match TRBD2. Germline V gene lookup returns CDR1 PRHDT and CDR2 FYEKMQ (reference sequence). The length of the CDR3 is 14 residues. After removal of 8 bases from V and 1 base from J, the junction contained 5 bases not matched to a gene. CDR3 sequence: CASSQLAAKNIQYF. The DNA of the CDR3 is TGTGCCAGCTCCCAACTAGCGGCCAAAAACATTCAGTACTTC.

The chain couples TRBV6-5 to TRBJ1-2, with unresolved D. The CDR3 is 16 residues long. V was trimmed by 2 bases and J by 8 bases, leaving 21 bases between them. The V gene's germline CDR1 is MNHEY and CDR2 SVGAGI. CDR3 in amino acids: CASSYTLMGGPSGYTF. CDR3 in DNA: TGTGCCAGCAGTTACACCCTGATGGGAGGGCCTAGCGGCTACACCTTC.

The rearrangement uses TRBV30 and TRBJ2-3, with D possibly being TRBD2 (5 bases). The CDR3 covers 14 residues. Trimming left V 2 bases short and J 1 base short, with 10 bases between. Germline loops: CDR1 GTSNPN, CDR2 SVGIG (reference sequence). The CDR3 DNA reads TGTGCCTGGAGTCAGGTTAGCGGCACAGATACGCAGTATTTT. This codes for CAWSQVSGTDTQYF.

The chain links TRBV2 to TRBJ2-5; 8 bases agree with TRBD1. CDR1 and CDR2 from the germline V gene are SNHLY and FYNNEI. The CDR3 length is 14 residues. Trimming took 8 bases from V and 1 from J; bases not matched to a gene: 6. The DNA of the CDR3 is TGTGCCAGCGGCCTGGACAGGGCCCAAGAGACCCAGTACTTC. This translates into CASGLDRAQETQYF.

The chain has TRBV7-8 and TRBJ2-7; possibly TRBD2 for D (7 bases). Per germline, CDR1 SGHVS and CDR2 FQNEAQ. The CDR3 sequence is 15 residues long. The V and J ends lost 5 bases and 5 bases respectively, with 19 bases between them. Here the CDR3 reads CASSRGASGGHEQYF. CDR3 in DNA: TGTGCCAGCAGCAGGGGGGCTAGCGGAGGGCACGAGCAGTACTTC.

This chain uses TRBV4-1 with TRBJ1-4; D is ambiguous. Trimming stripped 4 bases from V and 5 bases from J, with 14 bases between. This CDR3 region has 15 residues. Germline V gene lookup returns CDR1 MGHRA and CDR2 YSYEKL. CDR3 DNA: TGCGCCAGCAGCCCCCAACGGAGCCCGAATGAAAAACTGTTTTTT. Translated, it gives CASSPQRSPNEKLFF.

The chain recombines TRBV19 with TRBJ2-1, with D possibly TRBD1 on 5 matching bases. V lost 7 bases and J lost 0, with 10 bases in between. The CDR3 loop spans 14 amino acids. Germline CDR1 reads LNHDA; CDR2 reads SQIVND (reference sequence). The CDR3 here is CASMRRVSYNEQFF. The DNA of the CDR3 is TGTGCCAGTATGCGCAGGGTCTCCTACAATGAGCAGTTCTTC.

The chain has TRBV7-9 and TRBJ2-7; D possibly corresponds to TRBD2 (6 bases). Germline CDR1 is SEHNR and CDR2 is FQNEAQ (reference sequence). The CDR3 runs to 14 residues. Trimming removed 3 bases from V and 5 bases from J, with 14 bases in between. This CDR3 reads CASSFGGYGNEQYF. CDR3 bases: TGTGCCAGCAGCTTTGGGGGGTATGGGAACGAGCAGTACTTC.

The chain links TRBV7-9 to TRBJ2-3; 14 bases match TRBD2. The germline gives CDR1 SEHNR, CDR2 FQNEAQ (reference sequence). V shed 3 bases, J shed 4 bases, and the junction held 3 bases outside the gene matches. This CDR3 is 16 amino acids long. In nucleotides, the CDR3 is TGTGCCAGCAGCTTCCCGGGACTAGCGGGAGCAGATACGCAGTATTTT. Translation gives CASSFPGLAGADTQYF.

The gene calls are TRBV6-4 and TRBJ2-1; the D is unclear. Trimming pared 4 bases from V and 8 bases from J, leaving 12 bases between. Germline CDR1 is MRHNA and CDR2 is SNTAGT. The CDR3 is 13 amino acids. Here the CDR3 reads CASSVSIWHEQFF. CDR3 coding DNA: TGTGCCAGCAGTGTAAGTATTTGGCATGAGCAGTTCTTC.

The chain joins TRBV27 to TRBJ1-2; 8 nucleotides agree with TRBD1. The CDR3 loop spans 15 amino acids. Germline V gene sequence: CDR1 MNHEY, CDR2 SMNVEV (reference sequence). Germline trimming cut 6 bases from V and 8 bases from J; bases unmatched to any gene: 14. This CDR3 is CASSRNTGGLGGYTF. The CDR3 region has the DNA TGTGCCAGCAGCAGAAATACAGGGGGTCTAGGAGGCTACACCTTC.

The chain links TRBV5-6 to TRBJ1-6; tentatively, D is TRBD1 (6 bases). This CDR3 comprises 15 residues. Germline V CDR1 and CDR2: SGHDT, YYEEEE. V lost 3 bases and J lost 7, with 14 bases in between. The CDR3 loop is CASSSLGGPNSPLHF. CDR3 sequence (DNA): TGTGCCAGCAGCTCACTCGGGGGGCCGAATTCACCCCTCCACTTT.

This chain uses TRBV9 with TRBJ2-7; a weak D match, TRBD2 (7 bases). The CDR3 extends over 15 amino acids. The germline CDR1 and CDR2 sequences are SGDLS and YYNGEE. Trimming pared 0 bases from V and 0 bases from J, leaving 10 bases between. The CDR3 sequence is CASSVEGGVSYEQYF. CDR3 nucleotide sequence: TGTGCCAGCAGCGTAGAGGGGGGGGTCTCCTACGAGCAGTACTTC.

The chain employs TRBV29-1 and TRBJ1-1; 7 bases align to TRBD1. This CDR3 comprises 12 residues. V trimming: 3 bases; J trimming: 7 bases; junction bases outside the gene matches: 5. Germline V gene sequence: CDR1 SQVTM, CDR2 ANQGSEA. CDR3 coding DNA: TGCAGCGTTGACCCGACAGGGAGTGAAGCTTTCTTT. It is translated as CSVDPTGSEAFF. Complete variable domain (other parts from reference TRBV29-1 and TRBJ1-1): SAVISQKPSRDICQRGTSLTIQCQVDSQVTMMFWYRQQPGQSLTLIATANQGSEATYESGFVIDKFPISRPNLTFSTLTVSNMSPEDSSIYLCSVDPTGSEAFFGQGTRLTVV.

The chain uses TRBV16 and TRBJ2-3; the match to TRBD2 covers 8 bases. V trimming: 2 bases; J trimming: 4 bases; junction bases outside the gene matches: 2. CDR3 length: 14 residues. Looked up from germline, CDR1 is KGHSY and CDR2 is FQNENV. For the CDR3, the DNA is TGTGCCAGCAGCCAACCGGGACTAGCAGATACGCAGTATTTT. Residues: CASSQPGLADTQYF.

This clone appeared a few times. V usage is TRBV29-1 and J usage is TRBJ1-5; D might be TRBD1 (5 bases). The CDR3 runs to 13 residues. The ends were cut back, 4 bases at V and 2 bases at J, with 9 bases in the middle. The germline V gene has CDR1 SQVTM and CDR2 ANQGSEA. CDR3 sequence: CSVGGGGNQPQHF. As DNA, the CDR3 is TGCAGCGTTGGGGGCGGGGGCAATCAGCCCCAGCATTTT.

This chain uses TRBV5-1 with TRBJ1-1; 8 bases line up with TRBD1. This CDR3 has 14 residues. V shed 5 bases and J 6 bases; nucleotides not matched to a gene: 9. Germline CDR1 reads SGHRS; CDR2 reads YFSETQ. CDR3: CASRPQGASAEAFF. The DNA of the CDR3 is TGCGCCAGCAGACCGCAGGGGGCCAGCGCTGAAGCTTTCTTT.

V gene TRBV5-1 combines with J gene TRBJ2-1, with TRBD1 matching 10 bases. V shed 4 bases and J 2 bases; nucleotides not matched to a gene: 3. The CDR3 loop spans 15 amino acids. The germline CDR1 and CDR2 sequences are SGHRS and YFSETQ. CDR3 bases: TGCGCCAGCAGCCCGGGACAGGGGACCTACAATGAGCAGTTCTTC. It codes for CASSPGQGTYNEQFF.

The chain has TRBV10-1 and TRBJ2-1, with TRBD2 identical over 9 bases. Germline V gives CDR1 WNHNN, CDR2 SYGVQD (reference sequence). The CDR3 is made up of 14 amino acids. With V trimmed by 8 bases and J by 1 base, 3 bases remained unmatched. CDR3 sequence: CASASGDSYNEQFF. The CDR3 DNA reads as TGCGCCAGCGCTAGCGGGGATTCCTACAATGAGCAGTTCTTC.

The J gene is TRBJ1-6, the V gene TRBV5-4; D call uncertain. The V end lost 4 bases, the J end lost 9 bases, and 23 bases lay between the germline ends. The CDR3 has 17 amino acids. CDR1 and CDR2 (germline): SGHNT, YYREEE (reference sequence). The chain's CDR3 is CASSPAPRAGNPSPLHF. CDR3 DNA: TGTGCCAGCAGCCCGGCCCCAAGGGCCGGGAACCCTTCACCCCTCCACTTT.

The chain has TRBV6-1 and TRBJ1-1; 10 bases are shared with TRBD1. Germline V gene sequence: CDR1 MNHNS, CDR2 SASEGT. This CDR3 spans 17 amino acids. With V trimmed by 3 bases and J by 1 base, 8 bases remained unmatched. CDR3 sequence: CASSDTRTGGGNTEAFF. The CDR3, as DNA: TGTGCCAGCAGTGATACGAGGACAGGGGGAGGGAACACTGAAGCTTTCTTT.

The chain links TRBV9 to TRBJ2-3, with 7 bases lining up with TRBD1. Germline trimming cut 0 bases from V and 2 bases from J; bases unmatched to any gene: 0. This CDR3 comprises 14 residues. Germline loops: CDR1 SGDLS, CDR2 YYNGEE. The DNA for the CDR3 is TGTGCCAGCAGCGTAGAGGGGGCCACAGATACGCAGTATTTT. Its protein is CASSVEGATDTQYF.

The chain has TRBV7-2 and TRBJ2-3, with a tentative D call TRBD2 (6 bases). This CDR3 is built from 12 residues. V was shortened by 5 bases and J by 9 bases, with 12 bases between the two germline ends. Germline V gene data show CDR1 as SGHTA and CDR2 as FQGNSA. In DNA form, the CDR3 reads TGTGCCAGCAGCGTGACTAGTTGGACGCAGTATTTT. This encodes CASSVTSWTQYF.

The chain joins TRBV10-3 to TRBJ1-1, with 9 bases matching TRBD1. The V segment lost 7 bases and the J segment 10 bases; nucleotides outside the gene matches: 7. CDR3 length: 12 residues. The germline gives CDR1 ENHRY, CDR2 SYGVKD. The CDR3 region has the DNA TGTGCCATCAAACAGGGGGCGGACCGAGCTTTCTTT. Translated: CAIKQGADRAFF.

This rearrangement joins TRBV5-4 to TRBJ2-2, with 11 bases identical to TRBD1. V gave up 4 bases and J gave up 7 bases; unmatched junction bases: 6. Germline lookup yields CDR1 SGHNT and CDR2 YYREEE (reference sequence). The CDR3 length is 15 residues. In DNA, the CDR3 is TGTGCCAGCAGCGTTGGGACAGGGGGGGTCGGGGAGCTGTTTTTT. Translating it yields CASSVGTGGVGELFF.

This chain links TRBV19 with TRBJ2-1; TRBD1 matches at 8 bases. The CDR3 has 16 amino acids. Germline V gene lookup returns CDR1 LNHDA and CDR2 SQIVND (reference sequence). Trimming removed 3 bases from V and 4 bases from J; junction bases left unmatched: 8. This CDR3 reads CASSIGSGGKYNEQFF. DNA of the CDR3: TGTGCCAGTAGTATCGGTTCAGGGGGCAAGTACAATGAGCAGTTCTTC.